Listed below are T cell receptor beta chains from one sample, sequenced in a study of T cells in Graves' hyperthyroidism and ophthalmopathy. TCRdb reprocessed the multiplex PCR reads with MiXCR, giving one entry per CDR3 protein. The repertoire holds 300,000 to 350,000 distinct CDR3 sequences, with over 20% as singletons. Material for sequencing was blood. The origin of the receptors is a woman in her 50s with Graves' hyperthyroidism. CDR3s include the opening cysteine and the closing phenylalanine or tryptophan. The D gene is left open where the match is weak. Only part of the rows carry a size: once, few, many, or a class if the clone is expanded.

abundance,d_gene,v_gene,j_gene,CDR3aa,CDR3nt
many,TRBD1,TRBV19,TRBJ1-2,CASSPRQGLNGYTF,TGTGCCAGTAGTCCCAGACAGGGCCTCAATGGCTACACCTTC
.,.,TRBV4-1,TRBJ2-7,CASSQDGPGTPSYEQYF,TGCGCCAGCAGCCAAGATGGCCCCGGGACACCCTCCTACGAGCAGTACTTC
few,.,TRBV6-1,TRBJ2-2,CASRTSANTGELFF,TGTGCCAGCAGGACTAGTGCGAACACCGGGGAGCTGTTTTTT
.,TRBD1,TRBV4-1,TRBJ1-5,CASSQDPRGTGQPQHF,TGCGCCAGCAGCCAAGATCCCAGGGGGACCGGTCAGCCCCAGCATTTT
.,TRBD2,TRBV5-1,TRBJ2-1,CASSWGGSTYNEQFF,TGCGCCAGCAGCTGGGGGGGGTCAACCTACAATGAGCAGTTCTTC
many,.,TRBV27,TRBJ2-1,CASCRMPYNEQFF,TGTGCCAGCTGCAGGATGCCCTACAATGAGCAGTTCTTC
.,.,TRBV10-3,TRBJ2-1,CAITREGNEQFF,TGTGCCATCACTAGGGAAGGTAATGAGCAGTTCTTC
many,TRBD1,TRBV20-1,TRBJ1-2,CSARTGGVWSNYGYTF,TGCAGTGCCCGGACAGGGGGCGTTTGGTCTAACTATGGCTACACCTTC
many,.,TRBV20-1,TRBJ1-5,CSASDNNQPQHF,TGCAGTGCAAGCGACAACAATCAGCCCCAGCATTTT
few,.,TRBV28,TRBJ1-2,CASSAGVYGYTF,TGTGCCAGCAGTGCAGGGGTCTATGGCTACACCTTC
many,.,TRBV6-1,TRBJ2-2,CASRYTGTGELFF,TGTGCCAGCAGATATACAGGGACCGGGGAGCTGTTTTTT
many,.,TRBV18,TRBJ2-2,CASSVQEAPAGELFF,TGTGCCAGCTCAGTCCAGGAGGCCCCGGCCGGGGAGCTGTTTTTT
few,.,TRBV5-6,TRBJ1-1,CASSGDGGMNTEAFF,TGTGCCAGCAGCGGTGACGGCGGTATGAACACTGAAGCTTTCTTT
many,TRBD1,TRBV6-1,TRBJ2-7,CASSERAGGGYEQYF,TGTGCCAGCAGTGAGAGGGCAGGGGGTGGCTACGAGCAGTACTTC
many,TRBD1,TRBV20-1,TRBJ2-7,CSARAPGQGTHEQYF,TGCAGTGCTAGAGCCCCGGGACAGGGTACCCACGAGCAGTACTTC
few,.,TRBV5-1,TRBJ2-7,CASSPDSSIAYEQYF,TGCGCCAGCAGCCCCGACAGTTCTATCGCCTACGAGCAGTACTTC
many,.,TRBV12-3/TRBV12-4,TRBJ2-7,CASIGPGTGLYEQYF,TGTGCCAGCATTGGCCCTGGGACGGGACTCTACGAGCAGTACTTC
few,.,TRBV3-1,TRBJ1-3,CASSLGTSTGNTIYF,TGTGCCAGCAGCCTCGGGACCTCCACTGGAAACACCATATATTTT
.,TRBD2,TRBV4-2,TRBJ2-1,CASSPSGTSGNPPYNEQFF,TGTGCCAGCAGCCCTTCCGGGACTAGCGGGAACCCCCCCTACAATGAGCAGTTCTTC
many,.,TRBV5-6,TRBJ2-7,CASSSGGNSYEQYF,TGTGCCAGCAGCTCCGGGGGCAACTCCTACGAGCAGTACTTC
.,TRBD2,TRBV7-3,TRBJ2-1,CASRAPSGHYNEQSF,TGTGCCAGCAGGGCTCCTAGCGGCCATTACAATGAGCAGTCCTTC
many,TRBD2,TRBV11-2,TRBJ2-1,CASSPGRTSVRKQFF,TGTGCCAGCAGCCCAGGCCGGACTAGCGTAAGAAAGCAGTTCTTC
few,.,TRBV15,TRBJ2-2,CATSRVTGGTGELFF,TGTGCCACCAGCAGAGTTACAGGAGGGACCGGGGAGCTGTTTTTT
many,TRBD2,TRBV5-1,TRBJ2-7,CASSPPPASGEIYEQYF,TGCGCCAGCAGCCCCCCACCCGCTAGCGGGGAGATCTACGAGCAGTACTTC
many,.,TRBV6-1,TRBJ1-1,CASSPWGSGNTEAFF,TGTGCCAGCAGCCCTTGGGGGTCGGGGAACACTGAAGCTTTCTTT
many,TRBD2,TRBV28,TRBJ2-3,CASSFGTSGADTQYF,TGTGCCAGCAGTTTTGGGACTAGCGGGGCAGATACGCAGTATTTT
.,.,TRBV24-1,TRBJ1-5,CATSDPSHQGNQPQHF,TGTGCCACCAGTGATCCCTCCCATCAGGGCAATCAGCCCCAGCATTTT
many,.,TRBV2,TRBJ2-4,CASNLGANIQYF,TGTGCCAGCAATCTGGGGGCAAACATTCAGTACTTC
many,TRBD1,TRBV5-1,TRBJ1-1,CASSFFPQGDTEAFF,TGCGCCAGCAGCTTCTTCCCGCAGGGGGACACTGAAGCTTTCTTT